This T cell receptor beta chain was sequenced during a study of OX40 agonist ivuxolimab in advanced cancers. About the study: Averaging approximately 60 years in age, with a range of roughly 20 to 80, the cohort was 65% to 85% male. The study, taken as a whole, reports: At doses 0.1 to 3.0 mg/kg, CD4+ and CD8+ clones expanded. It was also the case that some nonresponders had low normalized T-cell clonal expansion.

Data came from immunoSEQ multiplex PCR; TCRdb stores just in-frame clones and leaves some out. The sample holds over 75,000 clones, less than 95% seen once. About this clone: Its target is unknown.

CDR1 is SGHTA and CDR2 is FQGNSA in the germline V gene. Deletions cut 4 bases from V and 6 bases from J, with 10 bases between. The CDR3 runs to 13 residues. The timepoints at which blood was sampled were baseline, cycle 4 day 1, and cycle 7 day 1. This specimen consisted of CD4+ or CD8+ T cells sorted from blood, obtained in a trial of the OX40 agonist ivuxolimab. The sequence was collected from an adult with an advanced solid tumor such as melanoma, head and neck, liver or kidney cancer. The V gene is TRBV7-2, the J gene TRBJ1-5; D gene ambiguous. As DNA, the CDR3 is TGTGCCAGCAGCTGGACCGAGGGTCAGCCCCAGCATTTT. As protein: CASSWTEGQPQHF.